This entry lists 5 T cell receptor beta chains sequenced from one sample in a study of blood T cell repertoires in COVID-19. The data were produced by immunoSEQ multiplex PCR, yet TCRdb's version contains in-frame clones alone and is incomplete. The table records about 64,000 clones, 80% to 90% of them present only once. The sequenced sample consisted of peripheral blood. These receptors all come from a man aged 35-49 years with acute or convalescent COVID-19.

This chain links TRBV24-1 with TRBJ1-1, with D possibly being TRBD1 (6 bases). The ends were cut back, 4 bases at V and 10 bases at J, with 18 bases in the middle. The CDR3 covers 14 residues. CDR1 is KGHDR and CDR2 is SFDVKD in the germline V gene. In nucleotides, the CDR3 is TGTGCCACCAGTGAGTCCGGACAGCCCTGGGGAGCTTTCTTT. Translation: CATSESGQPWGAFF.

V gene TRBV3-1 (or the pseudogene TRBV3-2) combines with J gene TRBJ2-7, with 8 bases lining up with TRBD2. J lost 0 bases, V lost 4 bases, and 11 bases had no gene match. The CDR3 spans 17 residues. Germline values: CDR1 LGHDT, CDR2 YNNKEL (reference sequence). CDR3 in DNA: TGTGCCAGCAGCCCCGGGTGGGGCGGGGGGTACTCCTACGAGCAGTACTTC. Amino acids: CASSPGWGGGYSYEQYF.

The chain links TRBV4-1 to TRBJ2-1; D unclear. Trimming removed 0 bases from V and 0 bases from J, with 9 bases in between. CDR3 length: 16 residues. Germline V gene data show CDR1 as MGHRA and CDR2 as YSYEKL. The CDR3 nucleotides read TGCGCCAGCAGCCAAGACGGGTGGAGCTCCTACAATGAGCAGTTCTTC. The encoded protein is CASSQDGWSSYNEQFF.

This clone appeared a few times. This chain connects TRBV19 to TRBJ1-1; 7 bases map to TRBD1. With V trimmed by 3 bases and J by 4 bases, 14 bases remained unmatched. The CDR3 covers 17 residues. CDR1 and CDR2 from the germline V gene are LNHDA and SQIVND (reference sequence). The CDR3 DNA is TGTGCCAGTAGTATGGAGGGGGCGCGGAGTCCGGGCACTGAAGCTTTCTTT. Translated: CASSMEGARSPGTEAFF.

The chain recombines TRBV9 with TRBJ2-2; possibly TRBD2 for D (6 bases). The CDR3 sequence is 16 residues long. Between the trimmed V and J ends, which lost 0 bases and 7 bases, there was a span of 16 bases. Per the germline V gene, CDR1 is SGDLS and CDR2 is YYNGEE. The chain's CDR3 is CASSVDALRGHGELFF. CDR3 coding DNA: TGTGCCAGCAGCGTAGATGCGTTGCGGGGTCACGGGGAGCTGTTTTTT.